This note documents a single T cell receptor beta chain sequence. Its antigen is currently unknown. The data are from a study of cytomegalovirus exposure and HLA in healthy donors. General study findings and limits: Apparent HLA restriction characterized most CMV-associated TCR beta chains in a later analysis. Cytomegalovirus association was assigned to more than 150 TCR beta chains.

The CDR3 contains 15 residues. The germline V and J ends were trimmed by 5 bases and 3 bases, with 14 bases remaining between them. The germline CDR1 and CDR2 sequences are SGHAT and FQDESV (reference sequence). PCR amplification relied on 60 Vbeta primers (plus 13 Jbeta primers). This table comes from immunoSEQ multiplex PCR, and its TCRdb copy is limited to in-frame clones, with some not included. The table has around 150,000 clones, 81% seen once. This TCR was sampled from a woman aged 18-30 years in good health and CMV-seronegative. The V and J genes are TRBV11-1 and TRBJ2-1, with D perhaps TRBD2 (5 bases). Source material: PBMCs. The CDR3 sequence is CASSHGGRIYNEQFF. DNA of the CDR3: TGTGCCAGCAGCCACGGAGGACGGATCTACAATGAGCAGTTCTTC.